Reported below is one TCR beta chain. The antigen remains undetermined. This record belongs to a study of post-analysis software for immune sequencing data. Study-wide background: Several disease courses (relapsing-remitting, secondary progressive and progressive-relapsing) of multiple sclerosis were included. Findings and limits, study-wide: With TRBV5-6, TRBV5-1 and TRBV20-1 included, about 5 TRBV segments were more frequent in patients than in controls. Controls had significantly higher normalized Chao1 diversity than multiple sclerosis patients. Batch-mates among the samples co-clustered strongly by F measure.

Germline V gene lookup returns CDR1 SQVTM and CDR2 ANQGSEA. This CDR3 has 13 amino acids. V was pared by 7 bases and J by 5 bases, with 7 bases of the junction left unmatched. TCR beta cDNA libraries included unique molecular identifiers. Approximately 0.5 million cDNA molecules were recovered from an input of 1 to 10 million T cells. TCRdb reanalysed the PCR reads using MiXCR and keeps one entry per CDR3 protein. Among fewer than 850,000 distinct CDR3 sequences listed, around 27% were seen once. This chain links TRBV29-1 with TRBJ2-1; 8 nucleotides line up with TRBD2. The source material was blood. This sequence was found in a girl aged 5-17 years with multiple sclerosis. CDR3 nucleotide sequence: TGCAGCGCCGTTAGCGGGGTTAACAATGAGCAGTTCTTC. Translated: CSAVSGVNNEQFF.